This T cell receptor beta chain was recorded in a study of cytomegalovirus exposure and HLA in healthy donors (TCRdb year 2017). Describing the broader study: According to an earlier analysis of around 600 of the donors, roughly 180 million T cells yielded approximately 120 million unique TCR beta sequences and more than 250 Gb of sequence data. The genetic ancestry cluster associated with self-reported Caucasian donors included roughly four fifths of the 300 to 450 genotyped donors. The study aimed to test whether signatures of past pathogen exposure could be identified by cataloging public T cell receptors. Along with the approximately 700-subject first cohort, a separate validation cohort of over 90 different subjects was used. Every discovery cohort repertoire had been produced on one sequencing platform. In the later analysis, no new phenotypic data were used to find candidate immune exposures; instead, reliance was placed on TCR beta sequences and their occurrence across donors. Typing coverage varied by locus: about 629-640 donors for A, B, C, DRB1 and DQB1; roughly 510 for DQA1; over 600 for DPA1; about 450 for DPB1. A handful of DR-DQ haplotypes were handled as single units for association and clustering because linkage in the cohort was strong. A later genetic analysis took genome-wide SNP genotypes for about three fifths of the 666 donors and used that subset as a discovery cohort. An early release that covered around 590 HLA-typed donors contained approximately 300 gigabases of sequencing data and approximately 85 million unique TCR sequences. Using immunosequencing, the study profiled T cell repertoires from about 650 subjects and related those repertoires to cytomegalovirus serostatus. High-throughput TCR immunosequencing, statistical association of individual TCRs with disease status, and machine learning were combined to predict cytomegalovirus infection status. HLA typing included class I and class II loci at four-digit resolution. To decide whether each TCR beta V gene segment behaved as functional or pseudogenic, an earlier analysis of approximately 590 of the donors relied on high-throughput TCR beta sequencing. A later analysis re-examined previously published TCR beta repertoires from hundreds of donors and added high-resolution HLA genotyping to investigate patterns of TCR occurrence. Across roughly 420 genotyped donors of the cohort, an average of roughly 230,000 unique TCR beta nucleotide sequences per donor were sequenced, and roughly 18% of those sequences were non-productive. Donor age, sex, ethnicity and CMV serostatus were compiled together with the repertoire data.

The full study reports these points: Compared with equally common non-associated chains, HLA-associated TCR beta chains in a later analysis were more clonally expanded and had lower generation probabilities. A further reported finding was that TCR beta sequences accurately predicted the HLA-A and HLA-B alleles for most subjects in the first cohort. For the cohort, immune exposure information was limited to CMV serostatus. The classifier was reported to diagnose cytomegalovirus status with high specificity and sensitivity in both the original cohort and the validation cohort. Across donors, most TCR sequences were observed very rarely, whereas some public TCRs were present in many individuals. Some IMGT-functional V segments, including TRBV6-2 and TRBV6-3, could not be told apart with the 87-base-pair reads, so those segments were excluded. A group of highly shared sequence variants was considered likely to be a technical artifact of the sequencing pipeline. Specific HLA alleles were associated with around 18,000 TCR beta sequences at a false discovery rate of 0.05 in a later analysis. The authors suggested that the approach could potentially be generalized to other disease states and immunological phenotypes. A later analysis found that most CMV-associated TCR beta chains appeared HLA-restricted, with HLA associations seemingly driven largely by CMV exposure. Only TCR beta chains were sequenced in this cohort, and the absence of alpha or paired-chain data limited detectable features. In vitro tests confirmed that a few of the cytomegalovirus-associated TCR beta chains recognize cytomegalovirus antigens. According to a later genetic analysis, donors in an Asian-associated ancestry cluster had fewer N-insertions in productive TCRs than the approximately 630-donor mean. Correlated functional status among segregating V segments might reflect linkage disequilibrium, but an unknown experimental factor could not be ruled out. When HLA alleles, especially DR and DQ, strongly co-occurred, TCR associations were difficult to assign to individual alleles. Because some donors lacked HLA typing at each locus, the association tests relied only on the typed subset. According to a later analysis, parvovirus B19, influenza, CMV and Epstein-Barr virus appeared linked to several top co-occurrence clusters. A later analysis found that TCR association rates varied across HLA loci, with DRB1 alleles showing the most associated TCRs and HLA-C alleles the fewest. The study gave a list of roughly 150 TCR beta chains associated with cytomegalovirus. Roughly uniform sequencing depth across donors was assumed in presence/absence analyses, although this assumption may not hold. Because counts were too low, about 15 rarely observed V segments, including chromosome 9 orphons, were left out of the earlier analysis of a few hundred of the donors. In an earlier analysis of several hundred of the donors, most TCR beta V segments were observed in productive rearrangements about 90% or about 30% of the time, broadly matching IMGT annotations. V-gene and J-gene trimming of TCR beta chains was associated with a missense DCLRE1C variant in a later genetic analysis, and the association was replicated in an independent cohort.

As to this clone: Its specific antigen is unknown. Per-base qualities were not stored, and no clone one base away is much larger.

The library was obtained by the immunoSEQ multiplex PCR assay. For the multiplex PCR, a mixture combining 60 forward primers for TCR Vbeta segments and 13 reverse primers for TCR Jbeta segments was used. The CDR3 region of rearranged TCR beta genes was amplified from genomic DNA with a multiplex PCR assay. The Illumina HiSeq System was used to sequence the amplified TCR beta libraries as 87-base-pair reads. The original methods were these. A later analysis counted around 72 million unique TCR beta chains across the 550 to 750 repertoires, and some 11 million of these chains were shared by at least two donors. To remove PCR and sequencing errors, raw reads were error-corrected and collapsed into unique sequences using a nearest-neighbor algorithm that merged closely related sequences. CDR3 sequences were aligned to IMGT reference sequences to assign V, D and J gene segments. For a sequence to be retained, a match of at least six nucleotides was required to both a V gene segment and a J gene segment. Rearrangements were classified as productive when the CDR3 lacked stop codons and remained in frame with V and J, and all other rearrangements were classified as non-productive. CDR3 was defined according to IMGT convention as the region running from the second conserved V-encoded cysteine to the conserved J-encoded phenylalanine. In an earlier analysis of more than 550 of the donors, sequences lacking an unambiguous match to a single V gene segment were excluded. In an earlier analysis of approximately 500 of the donors, a V segment was called functional when productive rearrangements were above 56.7%, and segregating when the standard deviation between donors exceeded 5%. To diagnose cytomegalovirus status from the catalog of TCR beta chain sequences, a statistical classification framework was built. V and J gene assignment, in a later analysis, came from comparing TCR nucleotide sequences with IMGT/GENE-DB human TR gene sequences. A later analysis assigned CDR3 sequences and most-parsimonious VDJ recombination scenarios with the TCRdist pipeline. In a later analysis, every TCR beta chain was defined by the combination of its CDR3 amino acid sequence and its V-gene family, and reads without a unique V-gene family were dropped. In a later analysis, 550 to 650 highly shared, low-generation-probability nucleotide sequences were removed to address suspected cross-contamination and a sequencing artifact. A later analysis calculated a clonal expansion index for each public chain from normalized within-repertoire ranks of inferred template counts. A later analysis computed generation probabilities with a VDJ recombination model fitted to out-of-frame rearrangements, and checked the results against IGoR. Hypergeometric tests were used in a later analysis to score TCR-TCR, TCR-HLA and TCR-CMV co-occurrence, with a repertoire-size bias correction applied to the TCR pairs. A later analysis estimated false discovery rates by permuting HLA or CMV assignments 20 times. In a later analysis, co-occurring TCRs were grouped using DBSCAN, and TCRdist sequence similarity was added for clustering within HLA-allele-positive subsets. Co-occurrence clustering excluded repertoires with fewer than 30,000 or more than 120,000 public chains, plus five with anomalous nucleotide sharing. Not all clones reach the TCRdb copy of this immuneACCESS table, which keeps in-frame sequences only. Checked studies attribute under half of the gap to unresolved V genes and leave the rest unexplained. V, J and clone size are those of that table, while D and trimming were read from the DNA. Across this sample there are over 150,000 clones, with approximately 80% seen only once. Approximately 1.3% of the sample is held by the ten biggest clonotypes.

The cohort was made up of under 800 healthy bone marrow donors. Cohort members were all nominally healthy when sampled, although unrecorded immune exposures were likely present. The donor was CMV seronegative and belonged to the group of over 300 seronegative cohort members. A peripheral blood sample was provided by each donor, and peripheral blood mononuclear cells were used for TCR beta sequencing. Genomic DNA was extracted from the blood cell samples with the Qiagen DNeasy Blood Extraction Kit. A distance of 8 bases separates the germline ends of V and J, which lose 6 bases and 3 bases respectively. Including the terminal cysteine and phenylalanine, the CDR3 comprises 12 residues. The retained sequence is limited to the CDR3, 36 bases, with the frame set at the first base. Based on the germline V gene, the CDR1 and CDR2 sequences are MNHEY and SVGAGI.

The source material was PBMCs. The TCR sequence derives from a boy between 2 and 10 years old in good health and CMV-seronegative. Rearrangement joined TRBV6-5 to TRBJ1-2; a tentative D call is TRBD1 (5 bases match). The CDR3 reads CASRGGDYGYTF. DNA sequence: TGTGCCAGCAGAGGAGGGGACTATGGCTACACCTTC.